In this sample, the clone carrying this T cell receptor beta chain turned up a few times. The target antigen is unknown. This entry comes from a study of persistence of HIV-infected CD4 T cells. Study in general: Blood samples, up to about 200 mL, came from multiple time points, except two leukapheresis donors sampled once.

V lost 5 bases and J lost 6, with 19 bases in between. The CDR3 runs to 16 residues. Germline assignment: CDR1 SEHNR and CDR2 FQNEAQ (reference sequence). This was the immunoSEQ version 4 assay in survey mode. The assay was immunoSEQ multiplex PCR, and TCRdb's table has in-frame clones only and misses some. The table lists tens of thousands of clones, less than 85% of them singletons, with roughly 1.8% in the top ten. Regarding the study as a whole: Antigen-responding cells were enriched for degenerate expanded CDR3beta sequences.

An overlapping HIV-1 Gag peptide pool stimulated these cells at about 1 ug/peptide/mL. Sorted nonresponding memory CD4+ T cells were CD40L-negative, CD69-negative, CD45RO-high. The TCR sequence derives from an adult man with HIV who was CMV-seropositive. This specimen was CD4+ T cells sorted from PBMCs after approximately 19-hour stimulation, taken from a patient who received antiretroviral therapy. This sequence joins TRBV7-9 and TRBJ2-2; the D is unclear. The CDR3 DNA follows: TGTGCCAGCAGCCAGAGAATACCTCTCCTCCCCGGGGAGCTGTTTTTT. Encoded protein: CASSQRIPLLPGELFF. The full variable domain, completed using reference TRBV7-9 and TRBJ2-2, is DTGVSQNPRHKITKRGQNVTFRCDPISEHNRLYWYRQTLGQGPEFLTYFQNEAQLEKSRLLSDRFSAERPKGSFSTLEIQRTEQGDSAMYLCASSQRIPLLPGELFFGEGSRLTVL.